Presented here are 20 T cell receptor beta chains from one specimen sequenced in a study of shared clonotypes between healthy human individuals. Clones were sequenced by immunoSEQ multiplex PCR, and TCRdb holds only the in-frame ones, with some missing. The sample shows roughly 510,000 clones, about 75% of them seen only once. The sample consisted of PBMCs. The receptors shown here come from a woman aged 40 to 50 in good health. Some clones in this sample may be carry-over from other donors' samples.

V usage is TRBV10-3 and J usage is TRBJ2-5, with D perhaps matching TRBD2 (5 bases). The J call may be in error: the DNA end matches TRBJ2-7 better. Per germline, CDR1 ENHRY and CDR2 SYGVKD. The CDR3 consists of 12 residues. The CDR3 here is CAISEGGLEQYF. CDR3 DNA: TGTGCCATCAGTGAGGGAGGACTCGAGCAGTACTTC.

The chain recombines TRBV11-2 with TRBJ1-4; D is uncertain. V gave up 1 base and J gave up 7 bases, with 7 bases separating them. The germline CDR1 and CDR2 sequences are SGHAT and FQNNGV. The length of the CDR3 is 13 residues. The CDR3 coding sequence is TGTGCCAGCAGCTTAGGACAAGGTGAAAAACTGTTTTTT. Translated: CASSLGQGEKLFF.

The chain is built from TRBV7-9 and TRBJ2-7; tentative D call: TRBD2 (5 bases). CDR3 size: 14 residues. Germline CDR1 SEHNR, CDR2 FQNEAQ (reference sequence). Trimming stripped 0 bases from V and 3 bases from J, with 9 bases between. CDR3 in DNA: TGTGCCAGCAGCTTAGCCCTAGCTGACTACGAGCAGTACTTC. It specifies CASSLALADYEQYF.

This chain joins TRBV7-9 and TRBJ2-5; 10 positions agree with TRBD2. The CDR3 is 15 amino acids. In germline, CDR1 is SEHNR, CDR2 FQNEAQ (reference sequence). Trimming at V came to 5 bases and at J to 2 bases, leaving 5 bases not matched to a gene. This CDR3 is CASSLLAGIQETQYF. The CDR3 DNA follows: TGTGCCAGCAGCCTACTAGCGGGAATACAAGAGACCCAGTACTTC.

V is TRBV2 and J is TRBJ1-1, with unresolved D. Germline loops: CDR1 SNHLY, CDR2 FYNNEI. This CDR3 region has 12 residues. V was cut by 3 bases and J by 5 bases, with 7 bases left in between. CDR3 DNA: TGTGCCAGCAGTGATTTTCTAACTGAAGCTTTCTTT. Translated: CASSDFLTEAFF.

Concerning this clone: No conserved phenylalanine or tryptophan is present at the end of the CDR3, so a read error is the likely explanation. In DNA, the CDR3 is TGTGCCAGCAGCTTAGCACTAGGCGGGACCTACGAGCAGTACTTA. It encodes CASSLALGGTYEQYL. V is TRBV7-6 and J is TRBJ2-7; a possible D gene is TRBD2 (6 bases). Between the trimmed V and J ends, which lost 0 bases and 2 bases, there was a span of 11 bases. This CDR3 has 15 amino acids. CDR1 is SGHVS, CDR2 FNYEAQ, per germline.

The rearrangement joins TRBV9 to TRBJ1-1; D not resolved. The CDR3 contains 14 residues. Germline V CDR1 and CDR2: SGDLS, YYNGEE. Trimming left V 3 bases short and J 1 base short, with 10 bases between. CDR3 bases: TGTGCCAGCAGCGAGGTTCCGGGGAACACTGAAGCTTTCTTT. This encodes CASSEVPGNTEAFF.

The chain couples TRBV10-3 to TRBJ1-3; D gene ambiguous. The length of the CDR3 is 14 residues. Germline CDR1 reads ENHRY; CDR2 reads SYGVKD. Deletions cut 10 bases from V and 1 base from J, with 14 bases between. CDR3 sequence (DNA): TGTGCCAGCAGGAAGGAGCCTTCTGGAAACACCATATATTTT. Translated, it gives CASRKEPSGNTIYF.

This chain uses TRBV7-8 with TRBJ2-7, with 7 bases fitting TRBD1. The germline V gene has CDR1 SGHVS and CDR2 FQNEAQ. Losses at the gene ends were 1 base for V and 6 bases for J; bases not matched to a gene: 6. The CDR3 has 14 amino acids. The chain's CDR3 is CASSLVIRGPEQYF. CDR3 coding DNA: TGTGCCAGCAGCTTAGTGATTAGGGGGCCCGAGCAGTACTTC.

CDR3 in amino acids: CASSDFWRNTIYF. For the CDR3, the DNA is TGTGCCAGCAGTGATTTCTGGCGAAACACCATATATTTT. The chain is built from TRBV27 and TRBJ1-3; D remains unclear. In germline, CDR1 is MNHEY, CDR2 SMNVEV (reference sequence). Trimming took off 5 bases at V and 5 bases at J, with 10 bases between the two ends. This CDR3 has 13 amino acids.

CDR3 region: CASSLGGGETQYF. The CDR3 DNA is TGTGCCAGCAGCTTAGGTGGGGGCGAGACCCAGTACTTC. The chain links TRBV7-9 to TRBJ2-5, with D possibly being TRBD1 (6 bases). The V and J ends lost 1 base and 5 bases respectively, with 8 bases between them. Germline values: CDR1 SEHNR, CDR2 FQNEAQ (reference sequence). The CDR3 is 13 residues long.

The chain links TRBV5-4 to TRBJ2-5; 12 bases align to TRBD2. The CDR3 spans 16 residues. J was trimmed by 4 bases and V by 4 bases; bases with no gene match: 8. Per germline, CDR1 SGHNT and CDR2 YYREEE (reference sequence). The CDR3 DNA is TGTGCCAGCAGCGCGGCGACTAGCGGGAGTGGAGAGACCCAGTACTTC. It translates to CASSAATSGSGETQYF. The complete variable domain, with remaining parts taken from reference TRBV5-4 and TRBJ2-5, reads ETGVTQSPTHLIKTRGQQVTLRCSSQSGHNTVSWYQQALGQGPQFIFQYYREEENGRGNFPPRFSGLQFPNYSSELNVNALELDDSALYLCASSAATSGSGETQYFGPGTRLLVL.

This clone has a handful of counts. The V gene is TRBV29-1, the J gene TRBJ1-1; TRBD1 is a possible D gene (6 bases). Between the trimmed V and J ends, which lost 2 bases and 4 bases, there was a span of 14 bases. The length of the CDR3 is 14 residues. Per the germline V gene, CDR1 is SQVTM and CDR2 is ANQGSEA. For the CDR3, the DNA is TGCAGCGTTGAAAGAGGGGGAAGCGGCACTGAAGCTTTCTTT. Its protein is CSVERGGSGTEAFF. The entire variable domain, with the rest obtained from reference TRBV29-1 and TRBJ1-1, is as follows: SAVISQKPSRDICQRGTSLTIQCQVDSQVTMMFWYRQQPGQSLTLIATANQGSEATYESGFVIDKFPISRPNLTFSTLTVSNMSPEDSSIYLCSVERGGSGTEAFFGQGTRLTVV.

On this clone: A much larger clone differs from this one at a single base, so this may be a read error. The V call is TRBV11-2, the J call TRBJ2-2, with unresolved D. The ends were cut back, 4 bases at V and 3 bases at J, with 3 bases in the middle. Looked up from germline, CDR1 is SGHAT and CDR2 is FQNNGV. The CDR3 spans 12 residues. Here the CDR3 reads CASSSYTGELFF. The DNA for the CDR3 is TGTGCCAGCAGCTCCTACACCGGGGAGCTGTTTTTT.

V is TRBV10-3 and J is TRBJ2-2; no firm D call. CDR1 is ENHRY, CDR2 SYGVKD, per germline. There are 13 residues in the CDR3. Trimming took off 6 bases at V and 3 bases at J, with 8 bases between the two ends. The CDR3 here is CAIRGQDTGELFF. DNA for the CDR3: TGTGCCATCAGGGGTCAGGACACCGGGGAGCTGTTTTTT.

The gene calls are TRBV28 and TRBJ2-1; 11 nucleotides agree with TRBD2. The CDR3 has 17 amino acids. CDR1 and CDR2 from the germline V gene are MDHEN and SYDVKM. V was clipped by 5 bases and J by 9 bases; unmatched bases: 15. CDR3 protein: CASSPWRVAGGSGEQFF. For the CDR3, the DNA is TGTGCCAGCAGTCCATGGAGAGTAGCGGGAGGGTCGGGTGAGCAGTTCTTC.

The chain is built from TRBV5-1 and TRBJ2-2, with TRBD2 matching over 7 bases. This CDR3 spans 18 amino acids. In germline, CDR1 is SGHRS, CDR2 YFSETQ. Trimming at V came to 1 base and at J to 1 base, leaving 10 bases not matched to a gene. This chain's CDR3 is CASSLRITSAENTGELFF. Here the CDR3 DNA reads TGCGCCAGCAGCTTGCGCATTACTAGCGCAGAGAACACCGGGGAGCTGTTTTTT.

The sample holds a few counts of this clone. The rearrangement joins TRBV30 to TRBJ1-6; D remains ambiguous. Trimming took 4 bases from V and 7 from J, leaving 5 bases between them. Germline CDR1 and CDR2: GTSNPN and SVGIG (reference sequence). The CDR3 is 11 residues long. The CDR3 DNA reads TGTGCCTGGAAGCGGAATTCACCCCTCCACTTT. As protein: CAWKRNSPLHF.

The chain combines TRBV19 with TRBJ2-1, with TRBD2 matching 9 bases. The CDR3 runs to 15 residues. Germline V gives CDR1 LNHDA, CDR2 SQIVND (reference sequence). Losses at the gene ends were 7 bases for V and 4 bases for J; bases not matched to a gene: 8. CDR3 in amino acids: CASTPGTSFYNEQFF. CDR3 in DNA: TGTGCCAGTACCCCCGGGACTAGCTTTTACAATGAGCAGTTCTTC.

This chain uses TRBV9 with TRBJ2-3, with 10 nucleotides matching TRBD1. CDR1 SGDLS and CDR2 YYNGEE come from the germline V gene. The CDR3 consists of 16 residues. Trimming removed 3 bases from V and 1 base from J; junction bases left unmatched: 5. CDR3 sequence: CASSATGTGGTDTQYF. The CDR3 DNA is TGTGCCAGCAGCGCGACCGGGACAGGGGGCACAGATACGCAGTATTTT.